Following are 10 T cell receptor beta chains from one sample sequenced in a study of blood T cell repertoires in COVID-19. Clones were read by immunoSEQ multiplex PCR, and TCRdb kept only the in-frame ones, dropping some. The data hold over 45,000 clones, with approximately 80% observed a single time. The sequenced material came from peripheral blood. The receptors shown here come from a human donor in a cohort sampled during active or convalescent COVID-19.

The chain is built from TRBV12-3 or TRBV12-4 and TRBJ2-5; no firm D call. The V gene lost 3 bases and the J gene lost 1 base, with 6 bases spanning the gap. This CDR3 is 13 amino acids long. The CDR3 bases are TGTGCCAGCAGTTTTAGCCTCCAAGAGACCCAGTACTTC. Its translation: CASSFSLQETQYF.

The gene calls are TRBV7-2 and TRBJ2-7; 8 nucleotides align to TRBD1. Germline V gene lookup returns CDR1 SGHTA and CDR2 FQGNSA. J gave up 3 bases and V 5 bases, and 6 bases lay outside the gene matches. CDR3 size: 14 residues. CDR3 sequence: CASSPGQGLYEQYF. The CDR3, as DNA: TGTGCCAGCAGCCCCGGACAGGGTCTCTACGAGCAGTACTTC.

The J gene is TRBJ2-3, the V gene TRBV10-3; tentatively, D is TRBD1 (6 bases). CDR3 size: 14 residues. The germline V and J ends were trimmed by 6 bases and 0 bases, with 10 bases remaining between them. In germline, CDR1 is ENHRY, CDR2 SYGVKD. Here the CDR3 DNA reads TGTGCCATCAGACGGGACAAAAGCACAGATACGCAGTATTTT. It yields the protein CAIRRDKSTDTQYF.

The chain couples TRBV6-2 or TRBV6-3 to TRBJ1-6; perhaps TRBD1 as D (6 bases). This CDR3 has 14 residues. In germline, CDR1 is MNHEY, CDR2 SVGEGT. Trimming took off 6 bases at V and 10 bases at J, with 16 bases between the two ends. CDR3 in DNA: TGTGCCAGCAGCCCGGGGGGGGGCAAGTCACCCCTCCACTTT. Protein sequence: CASSPGGGKSPLHF.

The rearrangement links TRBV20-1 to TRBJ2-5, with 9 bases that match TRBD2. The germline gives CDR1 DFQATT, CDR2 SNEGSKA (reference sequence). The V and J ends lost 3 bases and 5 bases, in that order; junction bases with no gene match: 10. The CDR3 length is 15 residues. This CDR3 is CSASPGLALKETQYF. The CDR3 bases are TGCAGTGCTAGTCCGGGACTAGCCCTGAAGGAGACCCAGTACTTC.

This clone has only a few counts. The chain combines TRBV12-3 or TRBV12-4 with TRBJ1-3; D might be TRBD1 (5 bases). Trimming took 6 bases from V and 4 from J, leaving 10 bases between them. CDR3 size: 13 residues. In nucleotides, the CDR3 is TGTGCCAGCAGAGTGGGGGGGGGAAACACCATATATTTT. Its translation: CASRVGGGNTIYF.

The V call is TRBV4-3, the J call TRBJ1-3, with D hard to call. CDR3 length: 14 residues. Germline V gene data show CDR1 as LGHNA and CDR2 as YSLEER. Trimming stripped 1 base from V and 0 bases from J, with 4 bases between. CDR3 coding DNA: TGCGCCAGCAGCCAAGGGAGCTCTGGAAACACCATATATTTT. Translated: CASSQGSSGNTIYF.

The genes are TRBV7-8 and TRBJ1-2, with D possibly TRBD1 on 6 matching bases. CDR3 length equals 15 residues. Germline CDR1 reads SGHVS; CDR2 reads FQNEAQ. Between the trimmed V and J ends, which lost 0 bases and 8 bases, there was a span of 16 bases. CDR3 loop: CASSLAPGDGRGYTF. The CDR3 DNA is TGTGCCAGCAGCTTAGCGCCAGGGGACGGCAGGGGCTACACCTTC.

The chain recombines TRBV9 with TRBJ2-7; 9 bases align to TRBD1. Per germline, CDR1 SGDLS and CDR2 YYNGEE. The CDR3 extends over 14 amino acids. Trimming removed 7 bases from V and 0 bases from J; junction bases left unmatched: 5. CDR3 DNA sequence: TGTGCCAGCGGACAGGGGCCTACCTCCTACGAGCAGTACTTC. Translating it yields CASGQGPTSYEQYF.

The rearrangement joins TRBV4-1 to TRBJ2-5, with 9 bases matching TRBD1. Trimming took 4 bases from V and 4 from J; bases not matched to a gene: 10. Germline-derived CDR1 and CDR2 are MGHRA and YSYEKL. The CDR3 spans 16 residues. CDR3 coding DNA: TGCGCCAGCAGCCGATCCGGGACAGGGAATGGAGAGACCCAGTACTTC. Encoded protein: CASSRSGTGNGETQYF.